The text below deals with one T cell receptor beta chain. Authors' methods: By means of reference gene primer amplification, nucleated cell counts were estimated. Sequenced by immunoSEQ multiplex PCR; TCRdb stores in-frame clones only, minus some. The DNA was the basis for D and trimming; V, J and clone size are from that table. This sample carries 350,000 to 400,000 clones, roughly 92% of them seen once, and the ten largest clones take over 0.7%. The CDR3 contains 15 residues. The ends were cut back, 1 base at V and 5 bases at J, with 14 bases in the middle. Looked up from germline, CDR1 is GTSNPN and CDR2 is SVGIG (reference sequence). The record originates from a study of blood T cell repertoires in COVID-19. Study in general: T cells, B-cell-depleted T cells, or PBMCs supplied cDNA or gDNA.

Participants, about 18 to 100 years old, spanned under 30 US areas. Cohorts were based on clinical histories the participants reported. The chain has TRBV30 and TRBJ1-4; D is undetermined. This clonotype was sampled from a woman between 40 and 50 years old who had been exposed to COVID-19. The specimen was PBMCs or T cells enriched from blood (not recorded which). CDR3 in DNA: TGTGCCTGGAGTGCCGGGTTACAAGTCAATGAAAAACTGTTTTTT. Its protein product is CAWSAGLQVNEKLFF.